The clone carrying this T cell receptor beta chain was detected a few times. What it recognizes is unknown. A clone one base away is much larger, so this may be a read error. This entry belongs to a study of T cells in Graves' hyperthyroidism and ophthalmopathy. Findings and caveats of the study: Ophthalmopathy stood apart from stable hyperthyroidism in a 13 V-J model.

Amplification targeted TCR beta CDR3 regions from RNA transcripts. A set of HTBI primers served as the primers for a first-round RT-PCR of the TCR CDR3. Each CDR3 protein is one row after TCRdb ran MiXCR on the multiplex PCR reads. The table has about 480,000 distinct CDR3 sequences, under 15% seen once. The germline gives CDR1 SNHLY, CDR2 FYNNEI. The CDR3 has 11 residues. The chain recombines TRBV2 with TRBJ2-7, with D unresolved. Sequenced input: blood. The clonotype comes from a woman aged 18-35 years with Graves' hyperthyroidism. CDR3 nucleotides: TGTGCCAGCAAGGTCTCCTACGAGCAGCACGTC. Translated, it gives CASKVSYEQHV.